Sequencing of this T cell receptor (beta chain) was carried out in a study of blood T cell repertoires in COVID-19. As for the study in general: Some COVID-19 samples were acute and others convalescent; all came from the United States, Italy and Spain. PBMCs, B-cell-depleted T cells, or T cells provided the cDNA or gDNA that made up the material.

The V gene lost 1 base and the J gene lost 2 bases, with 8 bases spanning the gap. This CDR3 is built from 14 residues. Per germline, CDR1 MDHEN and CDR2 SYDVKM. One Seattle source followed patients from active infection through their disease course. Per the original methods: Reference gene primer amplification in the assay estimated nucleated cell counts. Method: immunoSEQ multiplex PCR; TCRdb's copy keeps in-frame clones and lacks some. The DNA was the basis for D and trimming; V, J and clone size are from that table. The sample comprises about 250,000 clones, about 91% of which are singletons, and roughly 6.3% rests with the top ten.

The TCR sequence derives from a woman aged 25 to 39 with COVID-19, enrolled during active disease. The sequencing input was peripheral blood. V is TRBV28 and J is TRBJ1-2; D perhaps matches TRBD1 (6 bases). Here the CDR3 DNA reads TGTGCCAGCAGTTTATACAGGGAGAACTATGGCTACACCTTC. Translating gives CASSLYRENYGYTF.